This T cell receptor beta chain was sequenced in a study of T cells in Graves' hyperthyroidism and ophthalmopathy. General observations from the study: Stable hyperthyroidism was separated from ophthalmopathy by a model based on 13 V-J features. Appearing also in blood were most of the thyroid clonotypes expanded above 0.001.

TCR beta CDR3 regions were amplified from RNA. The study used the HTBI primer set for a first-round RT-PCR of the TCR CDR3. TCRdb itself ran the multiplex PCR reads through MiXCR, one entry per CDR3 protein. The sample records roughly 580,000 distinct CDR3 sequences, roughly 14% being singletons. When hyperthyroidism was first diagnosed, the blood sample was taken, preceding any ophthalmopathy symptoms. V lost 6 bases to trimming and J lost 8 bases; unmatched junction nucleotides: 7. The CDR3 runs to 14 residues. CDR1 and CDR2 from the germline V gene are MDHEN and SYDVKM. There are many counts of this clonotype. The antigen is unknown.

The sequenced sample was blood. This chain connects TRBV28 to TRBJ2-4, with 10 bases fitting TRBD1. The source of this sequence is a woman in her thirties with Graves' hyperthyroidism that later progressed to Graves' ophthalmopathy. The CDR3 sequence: CASRATGGRDIQYF. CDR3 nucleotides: TGTGCCAGCAGAGCGACAGGGGGCAGGGACATTCAGTACTTC.